This TCR beta chain was recovered during a study of blood T cell repertoires in COVID-19. Overall study: Researchers got acute and convalescent COVID-19 samples from the United States, Italy and Spain. In each case, the material was cDNA or gDNA derived from T cells, B-cell-depleted T cells, or PBMCs.

Profiled with immunoSEQ multiplex PCR; TCRdb holds only in-frame clones, not every one. The table includes fewer than 85,000 clones, more than 60% detected once. The sample was peripheral blood. The source of this sequence is a woman aged 80 or older with active or convalescent COVID-19.

The CDR3 loop is CASSLEAGATLNEQFF. The CDR3 nucleotides are TGCGCCAGCAGCTTGGAGGCGGGGGCCACCCTCAATGAGCAGTTCTTC. The chain employs TRBV5-1 and TRBJ2-1; possible D gene TRBD2, 7 bases. The germline V gene encodes CDR1 SGHRS and CDR2 YFSETQ. V lost 0 bases and J 6 bases, leaving 16 bases between the germline ends. CDR3 length: 16 amino acids.